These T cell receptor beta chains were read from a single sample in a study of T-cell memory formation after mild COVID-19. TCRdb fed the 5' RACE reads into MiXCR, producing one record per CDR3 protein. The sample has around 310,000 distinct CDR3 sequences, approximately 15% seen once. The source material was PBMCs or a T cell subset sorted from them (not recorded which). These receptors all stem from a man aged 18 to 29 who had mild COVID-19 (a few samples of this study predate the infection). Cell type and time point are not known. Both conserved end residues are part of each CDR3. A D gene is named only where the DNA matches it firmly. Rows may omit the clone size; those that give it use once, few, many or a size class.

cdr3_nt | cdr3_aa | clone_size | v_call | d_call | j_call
TGTGCCAGCAGTTACTCGGACGGCTCCTACAATGAGCAGTTCTTC | CASSYSDGSYNEQFF | many | TRBV6-5 | . | TRBJ2-1
TGTGCCAGCAGTTACTCTCTAGCGGGGGGGATGAACACCGGGGAGCTGTTTTTT | CASSYSLAGGMNTGELFF | . | TRBV6-5 | TRBD2 | TRBJ2-2
TGTGCCAGCAGCCTATCCGGGACATCAAATCAGCCCCAGCATTTT | CASSLSGTSNQPQHF | many | TRBV7-6 | . | TRBJ1-5
TGTGCCAGCAGCCAAAGGGTCCCCTACAATGAGCAGTTCTTC | CASSQRVPYNEQFF | . | TRBV11-2 | . | TRBJ2-1
TGTGCCAGCAGCTTAGGGGACTTCGGGGGCCGGACCGGGGAGCTGTTTTTT | CASSLGDFGGRTGELFF | many | TRBV7-2 | . | TRBJ2-2
TGCGCCAGCAGCCAAGATAATAGGGAACACTATGGCTACACCTTC | CASSQDNREHYGYTF | many | TRBV4-1 | . | TRBJ1-2
TGCGCCAGCAGCCAAGAGACTAGCGGGGGGCAGACCGGGGAGCTGTTTTTT | CASSQETSGGQTGELFF | many | TRBV4-3 | TRBD2 | TRBJ2-2
TGTGCCAGCAGTTACGGACTAGCGGGGGGTCCACTGGCTAGCACAGATACGCAGTATTTT | CASSYGLAGGPLASTDTQYF | many | TRBV6-6 | TRBD2 | TRBJ2-3
TGTGCCAGCAGCCAAGAAAGCGGGGCAAGCAATCAGCCCCAGCATTTT | CASSQESGASNQPQHF | few | TRBV4-2 | . | TRBJ1-5
TGTGCCAGCAGCGCCACTACGACGGGCACCGGGGAGCTGTTTTTT | CASSATTTGTGELFF | few | TRBV7-9 | . | TRBJ2-2
TGTGCCAGCAGCCTAACCAGGGTTAGCCAAGAGACCCAGTACTTC | CASSLTRVSQETQYF | . | TRBV4-2 | . | TRBJ2-5
TGTGCCAGCAGTAGTCAGGTTGATTCACCCCTCCACTTT | CASSSQVDSPLHF | . | TRBV7-3 | . | TRBJ1-6